Listed below are T cell receptor beta chains from one sample, sequenced in a study of blood T cell repertoires in COVID-19. Sequencing used immunoSEQ multiplex PCR; TCRdb keeps in-frame clones, though not all of them. The table shows roughly 170,000 clones, with around 85% occurring only once. Source material: peripheral blood. These TCRs come from a man in his sixties who had recovered from COVID-19. Each CDR3 is given with its conserved first and last residue. Each record gives: D gene, CDR3 length, clone size, V gene, J gene, CDR3 protein, CDR3 DNA. The D gene is left open where the match is weak. The listing skips clone size in some rows; elsewhere it reads once, few, many or a size class.

d_call: NA; cdr3_length: 15; clone_size: NA; v_call: TRBV2; j_call: TRBJ2-3; cdr3_aa: CASSESYQGTYTQYF; cdr3_nt: TGTGCCAGCAGTGAGTCTTATCAGGGGACCTATACGCAGTATTTT
d_call: TRBD1; cdr3_length: 15; clone_size: NA; v_call: TRBV19; j_call: TRBJ1-5; cdr3_aa: CASRGTGGFDQPQHF; cdr3_nt: TGTGCCAGTAGAGGGACAGGGGGCTTCGATCAGCCCCAGCATTTT
d_call: TRBD2; cdr3_length: 14; clone_size: NA; v_call: TRBV11-2; j_call: TRBJ2-7; cdr3_aa: CASSLLAGVYEQYF; cdr3_nt: TGTGCCAGCAGCTTACTAGCGGGGGTCTACGAGCAGTACTTC
d_call: TRBD1; cdr3_length: 19; clone_size: once; v_call: TRBV15; j_call: TRBJ1-1; cdr3_aa: CATSPGSARTGGQRTEAFF; cdr3_nt: TGTGCCACCAGCCCGGGGTCTGCGAGGACAGGGGGCCAGAGGACTGAAGCTTTCTTT
d_call: NA; cdr3_length: 12; clone_size: NA; v_call: TRBV29-1; j_call: TRBJ1-1; cdr3_aa: CSVVAAATEAFF; cdr3_nt: TGCAGCGTTGTTGCCGCGGCCACTGAAGCTTTCTTT
d_call: TRBD1; cdr3_length: 16; clone_size: NA; v_call: TRBV30; j_call: TRBJ1-5; cdr3_aa: CAWSVQGQATNQPQHF; cdr3_nt: TGTGCCTGGAGTGTACAAGGACAGGCCACCAATCAGCCCCAGCATTTT
d_call: TRBD1; cdr3_length: 16; clone_size: NA; v_call: TRBV11-2; j_call: TRBJ1-5; cdr3_aa: CASLEKDRGGNQPQHF; cdr3_nt: TGTGCCAGCCTCGAGAAGGACAGGGGAGGCAATCAGCCCCAGCATTTT
d_call: NA; cdr3_length: 15; clone_size: NA; v_call: TRBV6-5; j_call: TRBJ2-2; cdr3_aa: CASRIPGGRTGELFF; cdr3_nt: TGTGCCAGCAGGATCCCGGGGGGCAGGACCGGGGAGCTGTTTTTT
d_call: NA; cdr3_length: 14; clone_size: NA; v_call: TRBV25-1; j_call: TRBJ1-2; cdr3_aa: CASSDSGDPRGYTF; cdr3_nt: TGTGCCAGCAGTGATTCAGGGGATCCTCGTGGCTACACCTTC
d_call: NA; cdr3_length: 16; clone_size: once; v_call: TRBV6-5; j_call: TRBJ1-2; cdr3_aa: CASSFHNRERGYGYTF; cdr3_nt: TGTGCCAGCAGTTTCCACAACAGGGAAAGAGGATATGGCTACACCTTC
d_call: NA; cdr3_length: 17; clone_size: once; v_call: TRBV29-1; j_call: TRBJ2-7; cdr3_aa: CSVEDPSTGIDVGEQYF; cdr3_nt: TGCAGCGTTGAAGATCCCTCAACAGGTATTGACGTCGGCGAGCAGTACTTC
d_call: NA; cdr3_length: 15; clone_size: NA; v_call: TRBV11-2; j_call: TRBJ2-3; cdr3_aa: CASSFGGEWTDTQYF; cdr3_nt: TGTGCCAGCAGCTTCGGGGGAGAATGGACAGATACGCAGTATTTT
d_call: NA; cdr3_length: 13; clone_size: NA; v_call: TRBV19; j_call: TRBJ2-7; cdr3_aa: CASKGRGRYEQYF; cdr3_nt: TGTGCCAGTAAGGGCAGGGGTCGCTACGAGCAGTACTTC
d_call: TRBD1; cdr3_length: 15; clone_size: NA; v_call: TRBV19; j_call: TRBJ2-7; cdr3_aa: CASSRTGVLGDEQYF; cdr3_nt: TGTGCCAGTAGTAGAACAGGGGTCTTGGGCGACGAGCAGTACTTC
d_call: TRBD1; cdr3_length: 12; clone_size: NA; v_call: TRBV7-9; j_call: TRBJ2-2; cdr3_aa: CARQGSFGELFF; cdr3_nt: TGTGCCAGACAGGGGAGCTTTGGGGAGCTGTTTTTT
d_call: NA; cdr3_length: 15; clone_size: NA; v_call: TRBV9; j_call: TRBJ2-3; cdr3_aa: CASSVLGGREDTQYF; cdr3_nt: TGTGCCAGCAGCGTATTAGGGGGGAGGGAAGATACGCAGTATTTT
d_call: TRBD1; cdr3_length: 17; clone_size: NA; v_call: TRBV7-9; j_call: TRBJ1-2; cdr3_aa: CASIHQVSRDRGHGYTF; cdr3_nt: TGTGCCAGCATCCATCAGGTTAGCCGGGACAGGGGGCATGGCTACACCTTC
d_call: NA; cdr3_length: 17; clone_size: NA; v_call: TRBV5-1; j_call: TRBJ2-2; cdr3_aa: CASSPAIDTLNTGELFF; cdr3_nt: TGCGCCAGCAGCCCCGCGATAGACACTCTGAACACCGGGGAGCTGTTTTTT
d_call: TRBD1; cdr3_length: 13; clone_size: NA; v_call: TRBV11-2; j_call: TRBJ2-1; cdr3_aa: CASSLGQPNEQFF; cdr3_nt: TGTGCCAGCAGCTTGGGACAGCCCAATGAGCAGTTCTTC
d_call: TRBD1; cdr3_length: 15; clone_size: NA; v_call: TRBV9; j_call: TRBJ2-2; cdr3_aa: CASTPRDSGTGELFF; cdr3_nt: TGTGCCAGCACCCCCCGGGACAGCGGCACCGGGGAGCTGTTTTTT
d_call: TRBD1; cdr3_length: 15; clone_size: NA; v_call: TRBV24-1; j_call: TRBJ1-1; cdr3_aa: CATRQGSEEYTEAFF; cdr3_nt: TGTGCCACCAGACAGGGGTCCGAGGAATACACTGAAGCTTTCTTT
d_call: NA; cdr3_length: 13; clone_size: NA; v_call: TRBV6-5; j_call: TRBJ1-2; cdr3_aa: CASRPAGNYGYTF; cdr3_nt: TGTGCCAGCAGGCCGGCAGGGAACTATGGCTACACCTTC
d_call: TRBD2; cdr3_length: 15; clone_size: NA; v_call: TRBV11-3; j_call: TRBJ2-1; cdr3_aa: CASSLAGLGLSEQFF; cdr3_nt: TGTGCCAGCAGCTTAGCCGGACTAGGACTGAGTGAGCAGTTCTTC
d_call: TRBD1; cdr3_length: 17; clone_size: NA; v_call: TRBV30; j_call: TRBJ1-2; cdr3_aa: CAWSVPGTGGMRGGYTF; cdr3_nt: TGTGCCTGGAGTGTACCCGGGACAGGGGGCATGAGGGGTGGCTACACCTTC
d_call: NA; cdr3_length: 17; clone_size: NA; v_call: TRBV27; j_call: TRBJ2-6; cdr3_aa: CAARGGTVGSGANVLTF; cdr3_nt: TGTGCCGCTCGAGGGGGGACAGTGGGCTCTGGGGCCAACGTCCTGACTTTC
d_call: NA; cdr3_length: 14; clone_size: NA; v_call: TRBV7-2; j_call: TRBJ1-1; cdr3_aa: CASSLARANTEAFF; cdr3_nt: TGTGCCAGCAGCTTGGCCAGGGCGAACACTGAAGCTTTCTTT
d_call: NA; cdr3_length: 13; clone_size: NA; v_call: TRBV5-1; j_call: TRBJ2-2; cdr3_aa: CASSLTDTGELFF; cdr3_nt: TGCGCCAGCAGCTTAACAGACACCGGGGAGCTGTTTTTT
d_call: TRBD1; cdr3_length: 12; clone_size: NA; v_call: TRBV10-3; j_call: TRBJ1-1; cdr3_aa: CASRDRETEAFF; cdr3_nt: TGTGCCTCCCGGGACAGGGAGACTGAAGCTTTCTTT
d_call: TRBD1; cdr3_length: 14; clone_size: NA; v_call: TRBV29-1; j_call: TRBJ1-5; cdr3_aa: CSVGTGNSNQPQHF; cdr3_nt: TGCAGCGTGGGGACAGGTAATAGCAATCAGCCCCAGCATTTT
d_call: TRBD1; cdr3_length: 14; clone_size: once; v_call: TRBV4-2; j_call: TRBJ2-1; cdr3_aa: CASSDRDRAHEQFF; cdr3_nt: TGTGCCAGCAGCGATAGGGACAGGGCCCATGAGCAGTTCTTC
d_call: NA; cdr3_length: 12; clone_size: NA; v_call: TRBV6-5; j_call: TRBJ2-7; cdr3_aa: CATSGNVGEQYF; cdr3_nt: TGTGCCACCTCGGGAAATGTGGGCGAGCAGTACTTC
d_call: NA; cdr3_length: 15; clone_size: NA; v_call: TRBV7-9; j_call: TRBJ2-1; cdr3_aa: CASSLRTDSYNEQFF; cdr3_nt: TGTGCCAGCAGCTTACGGACAGATTCCTACAATGAGCAGTTCTTC
d_call: NA; cdr3_length: 14; clone_size: NA; v_call: TRBV11-2; j_call: TRBJ2-2; cdr3_aa: CAIGGQTNTGELFF; cdr3_nt: TGTGCCATCGGGGGACAGACCAACACCGGGGAGCTGTTTTTT
d_call: NA; cdr3_length: 15; clone_size: NA; v_call: TRBV29-1; j_call: TRBJ2-3; cdr3_aa: CSASRAGEFTDTQYF; cdr3_nt: TGCAGCGCCTCGAGAGCGGGCGAGTTTACAGATACGCAGTATTTT
d_call: TRBD1; cdr3_length: 14; clone_size: NA; v_call: TRBV5-1; j_call: TRBJ2-5; cdr3_aa: CASRTTGGGETQYF; cdr3_nt: TGCGCCAGCAGAACCACAGGGGGAGGAGAGACCCAGTACTTC
d_call: NA; cdr3_length: 18; clone_size: NA; v_call: TRBV4-3; j_call: TRBJ2-1; cdr3_aa: CASSQDEGSGSLGREQFF; cdr3_nt: TGCGCCAGCAGCCAAGATGAGGGATCAGGTTCCCTTGGTCGTGAGCAGTTCTTC
d_call: TRBD2; cdr3_length: 16; clone_size: NA; v_call: TRBV7-3; j_call: TRBJ2-5; cdr3_aa: CASSLKAGGWQETQYF; cdr3_nt: TGTGCCAGCAGCTTAAAAGCGGGGGGCTGGCAAGAGACCCAGTACTTC
d_call: NA; cdr3_length: 12; clone_size: NA; v_call: TRBV19; j_call: TRBJ1-5; cdr3_aa: CASSMGSGPQHF; cdr3_nt: TGTGCCAGTAGTATGGGTTCAGGGCCCCAGCATTTT
d_call: NA; cdr3_length: 15; clone_size: NA; v_call: TRBV7-9; j_call: TRBJ1-1; cdr3_aa: CASNLFPHKNTEAFF; cdr3_nt: TGTGCCAGCAACCTTTTCCCTCACAAGAACACTGAAGCTTTCTTT
d_call: NA; cdr3_length: 15; clone_size: NA; v_call: TRBV11-2; j_call: TRBJ2-3; cdr3_aa: CASISAGSSTDTQYF; cdr3_nt: TGTGCCAGCATCTCGGCGGGGTCTAGCACAGATACGCAGTATTTT
d_call: TRBD2; cdr3_length: 16; clone_size: NA; v_call: TRBV3-1/TRBV3-2; j_call: TRBJ2-2; cdr3_aa: CASSQDLRGGAGELFF; cdr3_nt: TGTGCCAGCAGCCAAGACCTGAGGGGAGGGGCCGGGGAGCTGTTTTTT
d_call: TRBD1; cdr3_length: 16; clone_size: NA; v_call: TRBV24-1; j_call: TRBJ2-1; cdr3_aa: CATSDGGQGSINEQFF; cdr3_nt: TGTGCCACCAGTGATGGGGGACAGGGTAGTATCAATGAGCAGTTCTTC
d_call: NA; cdr3_length: 13; clone_size: NA; v_call: TRBV12-3/TRBV12-4; j_call: TRBJ1-1; cdr3_aa: CASSFGQGTEAFF; cdr3_nt: TGTGCCAGCAGTTTCGGCCAGGGAACTGAAGCTTTCTTT
d_call: TRBD2; cdr3_length: 15; clone_size: NA; v_call: TRBV11-3; j_call: TRBJ2-1; cdr3_aa: CASSLFGGKDNEQFF; cdr3_nt: TGTGCCAGCAGCTTATTCGGGGGGAAGGACAATGAGCAGTTCTTC
d_call: TRBD2; cdr3_length: 13; clone_size: NA; v_call: TRBV3-1/TRBV3-2; j_call: TRBJ2-1; cdr3_aa: CASSPGLASEQFF; cdr3_nt: TGTGCCAGCAGCCCAGGACTAGCAAGTGAGCAGTTCTTC
d_call: TRBD1; cdr3_length: 14; clone_size: NA; v_call: TRBV6-2/TRBV6-3; j_call: TRBJ1-2; cdr3_aa: CASSSSGTGYGYTF; cdr3_nt: TGTGCCAGCAGTTCCTCCGGGACAGGTTATGGCTACACCTTC
d_call: NA; cdr3_length: 17; clone_size: NA; v_call: TRBV2; j_call: TRBJ1-2; cdr3_aa: CASTAQEGGAFNYGYTF; cdr3_nt: TGTGCCAGCACTGCGCAAGAGGGAGGGGCCTTTAACTATGGCTACACCTTC
d_call: TRBD1; cdr3_length: 18; clone_size: NA; v_call: TRBV3-1/TRBV3-2; j_call: TRBJ2-4; cdr3_aa: CASSQHTWDRLAKNIQYF; cdr3_nt: TGTGCCAGCAGCCAACATACCTGGGACAGATTAGCCAAAAACATTCAGTACTTC
d_call: NA; cdr3_length: 13; clone_size: NA; v_call: TRBV7-4; j_call: TRBJ1-5; cdr3_aa: CAIRGVSNQPQHF; cdr3_nt: TGTGCCATTCGGGGGGTTAGCAATCAGCCCCAGCATTTT
d_call: NA; cdr3_length: 13; clone_size: NA; v_call: TRBV5-1; j_call: TRBJ2-7; cdr3_aa: CASSLRDSYEQYF; cdr3_nt: TGCGCCAGCAGCTTGCGGGACTCCTACGAGCAGTACTTC
d_call: TRBD1; cdr3_length: 13; clone_size: NA; v_call: TRBV6-2/TRBV6-3; j_call: TRBJ1-1; cdr3_aa: CASSLTGSAEAFF; cdr3_nt: TGTGCCAGCAGCTTGACAGGGTCCGCTGAAGCTTTCTTT
d_call: NA; cdr3_length: 13; clone_size: NA; v_call: TRBV19; j_call: TRBJ1-5; cdr3_aa: CASTWGLNQPQHF; cdr3_nt: TGTGCCAGTACGTGGGGCCTCAATCAGCCCCAGCATTTT
d_call: NA; cdr3_length: 11; clone_size: NA; v_call: TRBV30; j_call: TRBJ1-1; cdr3_aa: CAWRSGSEAFF; cdr3_nt: TGTGCCTGGAGATCAGGTTCTGAAGCTTTCTTT